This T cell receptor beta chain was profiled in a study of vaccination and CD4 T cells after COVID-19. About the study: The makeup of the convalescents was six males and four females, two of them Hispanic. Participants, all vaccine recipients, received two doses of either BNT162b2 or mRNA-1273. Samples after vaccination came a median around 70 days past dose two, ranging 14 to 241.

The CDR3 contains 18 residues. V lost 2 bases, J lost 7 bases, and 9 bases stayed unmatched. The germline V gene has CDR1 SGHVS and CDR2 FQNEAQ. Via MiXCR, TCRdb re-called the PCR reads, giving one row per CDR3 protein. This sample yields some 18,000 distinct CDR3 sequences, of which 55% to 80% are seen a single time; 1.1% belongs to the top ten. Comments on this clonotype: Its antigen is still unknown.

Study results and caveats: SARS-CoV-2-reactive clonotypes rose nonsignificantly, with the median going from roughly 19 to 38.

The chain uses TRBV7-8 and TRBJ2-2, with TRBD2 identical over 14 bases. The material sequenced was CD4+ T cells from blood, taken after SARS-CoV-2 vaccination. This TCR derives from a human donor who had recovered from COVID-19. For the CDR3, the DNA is TGTGCCAGCAGCTTATTCATTGGGACTAGCGGGAGTAGCGGGGAGCTGTTTTTT. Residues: CASSLFIGTSGSSGELFF.